The next 5 T cell receptor beta chains were all read from a single sample in a study of tumor and adjacent non-tumor tissue in lung cancer. A modified ARM-PCR protocol with three rounds of nested PCR amplified TCRbeta. TCRdb fed the multiplex PCR reads into MiXCR, producing one record per CDR3 protein. The sample includes about 110,000 distinct CDR3 sequences, 75% to 90% of them seen just once. No cell sorting was done before RNA was extracted from the tissue. Material for sequencing was lung tumor tissue. These receptors originate from a man in his sixties or seventies with non-small cell lung cancer.

To note about this clonotype: This is likely a read error, given that the CDR3 carries no conserved phenylalanine or tryptophan at its end. This chain joins TRBV6-6 and TRBJ2-3; 10 bases align to TRBD1. Germline loops: CDR1 MNHNY, CDR2 SVGAGI (reference sequence). This CDR3 region has 17 residues. The CDR3 loop reads CASSYVPDRGRTDTQYS. CDR3 nucleotides: TGTGCCAGTAGTTACGTTCCAGACAGGGGGCGCACAGATACGCAGTATTCT.

About this clonotype: A read error may be the cause here, since a much bigger clone is one base away. The gene calls are TRBV20-1 and TRBJ2-7, with no clear D. Germline V lookup: CDR1 DFQATT, CDR2 SNEGSKA (reference sequence). This CDR3 spans 13 amino acids. The V end was cut by 3 bases, the J end by 4 bases, with 13 bases between. The DNA of the CDR3 is TGCAGTGCTAGGACCGTCGTAGTGTACGAGCAGTACTTC. It translates to CSARTVVVYEQYF.

The chain joins TRBV6-1 to TRBJ1-6; 7 bases fit TRBD1. The CDR3 covers 13 residues. Trimming took 8 bases from V and 8 from J; bases not matched to a gene: 6. Germline CDR1 reads MNHNS; CDR2 reads SASEGT. The CDR3 spells CASLGQAYSPLHF. The CDR3 DNA sequence: TGTGCCAGCCTTGGACAGGCGTATTCACCCCTCCACTTT.

This chain joins TRBV12-3 or TRBV12-4 and TRBJ1-1, with 11 bases that match TRBD1. There are 15 residues in the CDR3. Trimming removed 9 bases from V and 8 bases from J; junction bases left unmatched: 14. CDR3 nucleotides: TGTGCCAGTAGTCCCCGGGGGACAGGGGGTTTCGAAGCTTTCTTT. Translated, it gives CASSPRGTGGFEAFF.

In regard to this clonotype: One end of the junction fails to match germline, which may point to a read error. The V gene is TRBV11-3, the J gene TRBJ1-1; D unresolved. The CDR3 covers 16 residues. Germline V gives CDR1 SGHNT, CDR2 YENEEA. CDR3 sequence: CVSSLKIGWMNTVAFF. The CDR3, as DNA: TGTGTCAGCAGCTTAAAGATAGGGTGGATGAACACTGTAGCTTTCTTT.